The T cell receptor beta chain described here comes from a study of CD8 T cells in ankylosing spondylitis. The CDR3 has 17 residues. The ends were cut back, 2 bases at V and 0 bases at J, with 13 bases in the middle. CDR1 is MNHEY and CDR2 is SVGAGI in the germline V gene. Study observations and caveats: What appeared characteristic of ankylosing spondylitis blood was a TCR beta motif of eight highly homologous variants.

TCRdb re-derived calls from the 5' RACE reads in MiXCR, one entry per CDR3 protein. The repertoire includes under 250,000 distinct CDR3 sequences, 32% of them detected once, and about 4% sits in the top ten. There are a few counts of this clonotype. The antigen is not known. Material for sequencing was blood, either unsorted or a sorted T cell fraction (not recorded which). This TCR was sampled from a male donor with ankylosing spondylitis or in good health (not recorded which). The V and J genes are TRBV6-5 and TRBJ2-2; D gene unclear. The CDR3 bases are TGTGCCAGCAGTTACCTAGAAAAAGCCACGAACACCGGGGAGCTGTTTTTT. The encoded protein is CASSYLEKATNTGELFF.